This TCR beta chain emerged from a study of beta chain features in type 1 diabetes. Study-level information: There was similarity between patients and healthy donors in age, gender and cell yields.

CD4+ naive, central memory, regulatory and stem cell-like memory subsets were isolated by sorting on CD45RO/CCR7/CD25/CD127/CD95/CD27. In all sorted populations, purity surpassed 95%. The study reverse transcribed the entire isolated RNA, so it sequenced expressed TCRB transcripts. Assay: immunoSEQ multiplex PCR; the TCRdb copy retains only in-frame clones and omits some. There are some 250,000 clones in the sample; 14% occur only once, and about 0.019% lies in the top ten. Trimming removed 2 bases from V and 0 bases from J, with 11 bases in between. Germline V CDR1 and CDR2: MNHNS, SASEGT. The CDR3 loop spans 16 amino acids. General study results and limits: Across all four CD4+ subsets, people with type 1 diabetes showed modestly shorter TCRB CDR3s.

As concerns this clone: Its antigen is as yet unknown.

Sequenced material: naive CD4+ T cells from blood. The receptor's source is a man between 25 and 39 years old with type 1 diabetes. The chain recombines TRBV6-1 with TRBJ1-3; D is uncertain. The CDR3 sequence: CASSEFGHHSGNTIYF. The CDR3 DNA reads TGTGCCAGCAGTGAATTTGGGCACCACTCTGGAAACACCATATATTTT.